This entry is about one T cell receptor beta chain. The antigen is not known. This CDR3 contains 14 residues. V lost 2 bases and J lost 1, with 9 bases in between. Germline-derived CDR1 and CDR2 are SGDLS and YYNGEE. Samples with a second dose at about 4 or about 12 weeks were pooled together. TCRdb keeps only in-frame clones here, not all; method: immunoSEQ multiplex PCR. The top ten clones hold 1% to 1.4% of a sample with about 160,000 clones, about 92% of them seen once. The source of the sample is a study of T cell responses to AZD1222 COVID-19 vaccine. General study findings and limits: Reportedly, nearly half the spike-specific TCRs target unmutated variant regions.

The TCR sequence derives from an adult who received the AZD1222 COVID-19 vaccine. Material: peripheral blood, obtained 28 days after the second AZD1222 dose. V gene TRBV9 combines with J gene TRBJ1-1, with D unresolved. The CDR3 region has the DNA TGTGCCAGCAGCGTGGTACCTTCGAACACTGAAGCTTTCTTT. The encoded protein is CASSVVPSNTEAFF.